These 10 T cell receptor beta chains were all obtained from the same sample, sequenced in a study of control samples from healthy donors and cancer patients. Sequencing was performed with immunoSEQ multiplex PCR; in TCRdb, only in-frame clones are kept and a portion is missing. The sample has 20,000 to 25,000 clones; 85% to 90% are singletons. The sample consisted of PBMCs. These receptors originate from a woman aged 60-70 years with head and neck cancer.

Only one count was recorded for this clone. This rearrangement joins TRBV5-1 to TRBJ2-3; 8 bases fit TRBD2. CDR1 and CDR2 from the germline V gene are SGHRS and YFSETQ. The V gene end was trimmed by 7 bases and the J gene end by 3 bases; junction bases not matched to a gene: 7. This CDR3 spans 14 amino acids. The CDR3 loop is CASSREGLTDTQYF. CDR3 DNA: TGCGCCAGCTCTCGGGAGGGCCTAACAGATACGCAGTATTTT.

For the CDR3, the DNA is TGTGCCAGCAGCTCGGACCATACGCAGTATTTT. Amino acids: CASSSDHTQYF. V gene TRBV7-9 combines with J gene TRBJ2-3, with no clear D. V was shortened by 4 bases and J by 7 bases, with 6 bases between the two germline ends. The CDR3 consists of 11 residues. Germline loops: CDR1 SEHNR, CDR2 FQNEAQ (reference sequence).

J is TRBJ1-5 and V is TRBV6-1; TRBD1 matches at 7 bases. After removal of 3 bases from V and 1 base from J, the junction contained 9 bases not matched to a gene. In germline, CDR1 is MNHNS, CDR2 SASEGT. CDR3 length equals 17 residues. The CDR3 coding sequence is TGTGCCAGCAGTGATTCCAGGGGGGGCTTGAGCAATCAGCCCCAGCATTTT. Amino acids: CASSDSRGGLSNQPQHF.

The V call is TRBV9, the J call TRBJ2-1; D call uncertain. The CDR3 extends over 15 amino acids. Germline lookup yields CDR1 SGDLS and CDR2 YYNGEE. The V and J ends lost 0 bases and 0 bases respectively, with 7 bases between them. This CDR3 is CASSVDSSSYNEQFF. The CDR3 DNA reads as TGTGCCAGCAGCGTAGATTCATCCTCCTACAATGAGCAGTTCTTC.

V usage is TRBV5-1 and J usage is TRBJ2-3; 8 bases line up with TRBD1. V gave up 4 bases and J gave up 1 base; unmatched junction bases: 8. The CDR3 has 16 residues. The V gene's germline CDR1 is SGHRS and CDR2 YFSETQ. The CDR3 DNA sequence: TGCGCCAGCAGCCCCAAACCGGGACAGGGCACAGATACGCAGTATTTT. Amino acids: CASSPKPGQGTDTQYF.

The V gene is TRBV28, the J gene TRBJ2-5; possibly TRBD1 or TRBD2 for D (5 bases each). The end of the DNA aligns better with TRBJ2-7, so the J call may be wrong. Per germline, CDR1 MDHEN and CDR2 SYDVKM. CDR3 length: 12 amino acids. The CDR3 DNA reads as TGTGCCAGCACAACCCTCGGGACCGAGCAGTACTTC. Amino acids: CASTTLGTEQYF.

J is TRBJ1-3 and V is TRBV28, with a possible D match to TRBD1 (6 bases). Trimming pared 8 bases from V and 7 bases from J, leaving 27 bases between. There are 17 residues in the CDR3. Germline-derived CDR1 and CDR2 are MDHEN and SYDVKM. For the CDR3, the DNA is TGTGCCAGCCGACCCCGGGACACCTCCGCTCTAGGGAACACCATATATTTT. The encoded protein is CASRPRDTSALGNTIYF.

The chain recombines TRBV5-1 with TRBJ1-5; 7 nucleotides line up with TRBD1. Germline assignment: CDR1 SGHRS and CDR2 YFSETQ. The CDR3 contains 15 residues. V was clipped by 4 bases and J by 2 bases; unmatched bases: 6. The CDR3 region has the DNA TGCGCCAGCAGCCCGGGCGGACAGGGCAATCAGCCCCAGCATTTT. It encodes CASSPGGQGNQPQHF. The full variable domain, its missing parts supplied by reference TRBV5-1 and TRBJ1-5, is KAGVTQTPRYLIKTRGQQVTLSCSPISGHRSVSWYQQTPGQGLQFLFEYFSETQRNKGNFPGRFSGRQFSNSRSEMNVSTLELGDSALYLCASSPGGQGNQPQHFGDGTRLSIL.

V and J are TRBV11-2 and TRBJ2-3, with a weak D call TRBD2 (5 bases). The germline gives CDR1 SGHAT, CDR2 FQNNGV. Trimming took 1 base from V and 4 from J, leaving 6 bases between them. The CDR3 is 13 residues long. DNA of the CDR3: TGTGCCAGCAGCTTAGTTAGCGCAGATACGCAGTATTTT. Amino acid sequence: CASSLVSADTQYF.

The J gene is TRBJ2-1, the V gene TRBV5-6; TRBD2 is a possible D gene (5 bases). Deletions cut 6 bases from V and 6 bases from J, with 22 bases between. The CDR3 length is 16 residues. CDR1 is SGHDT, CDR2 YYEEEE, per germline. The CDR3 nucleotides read TGTGCCAGCATCGATAACCGGAGGACTCGTGGCAATGAGCAGTTCTTC. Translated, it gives CASIDNRRTRGNEQFF.